This passage covers 18 T cell receptor beta chains from one sample sequenced in a study of blood T cells in healthy people across ages. Together with a sample-barcoded 5' primer, a J-beta primer mix was included in a second PCR lasting 7 to 11 cycles. TCRdb used MiXCR to reprocess the 5' RACE reads, holding one entry per CDR3 protein. Among approximately 1.5 million distinct CDR3 sequences listed, about 31% were seen once. Input material: blood. These TCRs come from a woman in her 30s in good health.

This clonotype occurred a few times. CDR3 in amino acids: CASSGERRAKNIQYF. The CDR3 bases are TGTGCCAGCAGTGGAGAAAGGAGGGCCAAAAACATTCAGTACTTC. The gene calls are TRBV6-1 and TRBJ2-4; D may be TRBD2 (5 bases). The germline V and J ends were trimmed by 4 bases and 1 base, with 11 bases remaining between them. The CDR3 sequence is 15 residues long. From germline, CDR1 is MNHNS and CDR2 SASEGT.

This clonotype was seen only a few times. The CDR3 DNA reads as TGCAGTGCTAGGGGTGACAGGGGGCACAATGAGCAGTTCTTC. Amino acids: CSARGDRGHNEQFF. V usage is TRBV20-1 and J usage is TRBJ2-1; 10 bases align to TRBD1. CDR1 is DFQATT, CDR2 SNEGSKA, per germline (reference sequence). The CDR3 contains 14 residues. V was pared by 3 bases and J by 5 bases, with 4 bases of the junction left unmatched.

This clonotype was seen repeatedly, ten times or more. CDR3 sequence reads: CAISESGSQETQYF. CDR3 coding DNA: TGTGCCATCAGTGAGTCTGGGTCCCAAGAGACCCAGTACTTC. The chain links TRBV10-3 to TRBJ2-5; D is ambiguous. Germline V gene data show CDR1 as ENHRY and CDR2 as SYGVKD. The CDR3 is 14 amino acids. With 0 bases removed from V and 1 base from J, the gap between germline ends came to 6 bases.

V is TRBV20-1 and J is TRBJ2-3; the D is unclear. This CDR3 contains 15 residues. The V gene's germline CDR1 is DFQATT and CDR2 SNEGSKA (reference sequence). Trimming removed 4 bases from V and 2 bases from J, with 16 bases in between. CDR3 region: CSATIRFWSTDTQYF. CDR3 nucleotides: TGCAGTGCTACTATCAGGTTTTGGTCCACAGATACGCAGTATTTT.

A note on this clonotype: This may come from a read error, since a much larger clone is one base off. The CDR3 DNA reads TGCGGCGTTGTGGAGGTCTGGTCAGGGGATTCCTACGAGCAGTACTTC. Translating it yields CGVVEVWSGDSYEQYF. The chain joins TRBV29-1 to TRBJ2-7, with a possible D match to TRBD1 (6 bases). Germline-derived CDR1 and CDR2 are SQVTM and ANQGSEA. The CDR3 contains 16 residues.

This clonotype was seen more than once but under ten times. The chain joins TRBV25-1 to TRBJ2-3; TRBD1 agrees at 9 bases. V shed 3 bases, J shed 3 bases, and the junction held 7 bases outside the gene matches. The CDR3 has 16 amino acids. Germline V gene data show CDR1 as MGHDK and CDR2 as SYGVNS. The CDR3 protein is CASSDWRQGGTDTQYF. The CDR3 DNA reads TGTGCCAGCAGTGACTGGAGACAGGGGGGGACAGATACGCAGTATTTT.

This clonotype has only a few counts. The CDR3 sequence: CASSQDRRYTF. CDR3 DNA: TGCGCCAGCAGCCAAGACAGGCGATACACCTTC. The genes are TRBV4-1 and TRBJ1-2; D ambiguous. CDR1 is MGHRA and CDR2 is YSYEKL in the germline V gene. CDR3 length equals 11 residues. V shed 0 bases and J shed 11 bases, with 7 bases lying between them.

This clonotype was counted only a few times. J is TRBJ1-2 and V is TRBV20-1; TRBD1 matches 8 bases. The CDR3 contains 13 residues. Germline CDR1 DFQATT, CDR2 SNEGSKA (reference sequence). V shed 5 bases and J 6 bases; nucleotides not matched to a gene: 8. DNA of the CDR3: TGCAGTGCTTCGACAGGGGTTCCGGATGGCTACACCTTC. Protein sequence: CSASTGVPDGYTF.

The chain employs TRBV28 and TRBJ2-7, with 7 bases that match TRBD2. The V and J ends lost 3 bases and 7 bases, in that order; junction bases with no gene match: 15. This CDR3 has 16 residues. Germline V lookup: CDR1 MDHEN, CDR2 SYDVKM. The CDR3 here is CASSLPLVGGTWEQYF. The CDR3 nucleotides read TGTGCCAGCAGTTTGCCTCTAGTGGGAGGGACTTGGGAGCAGTACTTC.

The chain joins TRBV4-1 to TRBJ2-3, with 15 bases lining up with TRBD2. Per germline, CDR1 MGHRA and CDR2 YSYEKL. V was pared by 3 bases and J by 2 bases, with 6 bases of the junction left unmatched. CDR3 length equals 18 residues. CDR3 residues: CASSQLGLAGGPTDTQYF. CDR3 nucleotides: TGCGCCAGCAGCCAGCTCGGACTAGCGGGAGGGCCCACAGATACGCAGTATTTT.

This chain uses TRBV5-7 with TRBJ2-1; perhaps D is TRBD1 or TRBD2 (5 bases each). TRBV5-7 is classed as an ORF, of uncertain function. V gave up 3 bases and J gave up 9 bases, with 25 bases separating them. This CDR3 contains 17 residues. The CDR3 DNA follows: TGTGCCAGCAGCTACTGCCCCCCCGGGACCGGCGACGGTGAGCAGTTCTTC. Protein: CASSYCPPGTGDGEQFF.

There are a few counts of this clonotype. The chain couples TRBV28 to TRBJ1-2; tentatively, D is TRBD1 (5 bases). V dropped 8 bases and J dropped 4 bases, with 8 bases sitting between them. Germline lookup yields CDR1 MDHEN and CDR2 SYDVKM. CDR3 length: 11 amino acids. CDR3 bases: TGTGCCAGCGGGGGGTTCTATGGCTACACCTTC. It yields the protein CASGGFYGYTF.

The chain employs TRBV20-1 and TRBJ2-3; D may match TRBD1 or TRBD2 (5 bases each). V was pared by 0 bases and J by 4 bases, with 14 bases between. The germline V gene has CDR1 DFQATT and CDR2 SNEGSKA (reference sequence). CDR3 size: 15 residues. The CDR3 region is CSARDGTGLADTQYF. In DNA form, the CDR3 reads TGCAGTGCTAGAGATGGGACCGGACTGGCAGATACGCAGTATTTT.

J is TRBJ2-1 and V is TRBV4-1, with TRBD2 identical over 10 bases. The CDR3 length is 19 residues. Trimming at V came to 1 base and at J to 7 bases, leaving 16 bases not matched to a gene. The germline gives CDR1 MGHRA, CDR2 YSYEKL. The CDR3 here is CASSQGPDVLAGVANEQFF. CDR3 nucleotides: TGCGCCAGCAGCCAAGGGCCGGATGTGCTAGCGGGAGTGGCGAATGAGCAGTTCTTC.

This clonotype occurred a few times. J is TRBJ2-3 and V is TRBV10-3; 9 bases are a match to TRBD2. The CDR3 is 15 amino acids. J was trimmed by 4 bases and V by 0 bases; bases with no gene match: 2. The germline gives CDR1 ENHRY, CDR2 SYGVKD. The CDR3 here is CAISESSGSADTQYF. The CDR3, as DNA: TGTGCCATCAGTGAGTCTAGCGGGAGTGCAGATACGCAGTATTTT.

For this clonotype: One end of the junction does not line up with germline, which may come from a read error. The chain couples TRBV20-1 to TRBJ1-2, with TRBD1 as a possible D gene (5 bases). CDR1 and CDR2 from the germline V gene are DFQATT and SNEGSKA (reference sequence). This CDR3 has 15 residues. CDR3 DNA sequence: TGCAGTGCTAAGATGCCGGGACCGGGGATCTATGGCTACACCTTT. Translation: CSAKMPGPGIYGYTF.

On this clonotype: A far larger clone differs by one base, so this is likely a read error. This chain connects TRBV28 to TRBJ1-5, with D possibly matching TRBD1 (5 bases). This CDR3 is 13 amino acids long. In germline, CDR1 is MDHEN, CDR2 SYDVKM. The CDR3 reads CTSSLSGNQPQHF. The CDR3 nucleotides read TGTACCAGCAGTTTATCAGGGAATCAGCCCCAGCATTTT.

V and J are TRBV11-2 and TRBJ2-7; TRBD2 might be the D (6 bases). This CDR3 spans 16 amino acids. Trimming shortened V by 5 bases and J by 0 bases, and 17 bases separated the two germline ends. Germline V gene lookup returns CDR1 SGHAT and CDR2 FQNNGV. CDR3: CASSRVGGPGSYEQYF. The CDR3 coding sequence is TGTGCCAGCAGCCGGGTCGGGGGACCGGGCTCCTACGAGCAGTACTTC.